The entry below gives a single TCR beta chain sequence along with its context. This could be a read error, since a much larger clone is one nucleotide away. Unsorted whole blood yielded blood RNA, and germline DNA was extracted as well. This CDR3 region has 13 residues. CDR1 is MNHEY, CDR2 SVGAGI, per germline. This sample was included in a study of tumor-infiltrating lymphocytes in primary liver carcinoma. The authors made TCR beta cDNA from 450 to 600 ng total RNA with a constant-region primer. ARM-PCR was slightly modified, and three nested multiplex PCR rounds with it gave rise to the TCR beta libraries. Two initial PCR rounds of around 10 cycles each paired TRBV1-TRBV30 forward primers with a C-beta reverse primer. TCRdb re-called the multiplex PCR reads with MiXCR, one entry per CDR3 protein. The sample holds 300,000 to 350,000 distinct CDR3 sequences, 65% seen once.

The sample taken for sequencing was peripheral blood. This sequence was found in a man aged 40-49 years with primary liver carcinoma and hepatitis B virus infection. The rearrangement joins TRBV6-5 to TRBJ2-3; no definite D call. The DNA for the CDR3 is TGTGCCTGCAGTTACAGTTACACAGATACGCAGTATTTT. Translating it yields CACSYSYTDTQYF.